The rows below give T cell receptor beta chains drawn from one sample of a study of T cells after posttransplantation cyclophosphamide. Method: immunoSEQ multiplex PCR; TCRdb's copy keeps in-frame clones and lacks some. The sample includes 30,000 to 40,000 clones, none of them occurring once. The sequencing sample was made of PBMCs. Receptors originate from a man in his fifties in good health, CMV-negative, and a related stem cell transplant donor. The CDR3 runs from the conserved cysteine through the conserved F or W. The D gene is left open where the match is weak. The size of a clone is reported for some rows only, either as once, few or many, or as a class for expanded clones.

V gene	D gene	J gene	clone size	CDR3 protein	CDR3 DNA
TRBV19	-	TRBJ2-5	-	CASSIVASSETQYF	TGTGCCAGTAGTATAGTCGCTAGCTCTGAGACCCAGTACTTC
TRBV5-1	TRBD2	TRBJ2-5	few	CASSTGTSGGETQYF	TGCGCCAGCAGCACCGGGACTAGCGGGGGTGAGACCCAGTACTTC
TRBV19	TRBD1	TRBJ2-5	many	CASTEVGGQGWETQYF	TGTGCCAGTACCGAGGTTGGTGGACAGGGTTGGGAGACCCAGTACTTC
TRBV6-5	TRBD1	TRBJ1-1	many	CASSYSDGQGMTEAFF	TGTGCCAGCAGTTACTCGGACGGACAGGGGATGACTGAAGCTTTCTTT
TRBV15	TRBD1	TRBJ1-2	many	CATSPGTDFYGYTF	TGTGCCACCAGCCCGGGGACAGATTTCTATGGCTACACCTTC
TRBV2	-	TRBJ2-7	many	CASSVRTRVDEQYF	TGTGCCAGCAGTGTACGGACGCGGGTGGACGAGCAGTACTTC
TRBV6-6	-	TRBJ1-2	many	CASSKNRVVYTF	TGTGCCAGCAGTAAAAACAGGGTGGTCTACACCTTC
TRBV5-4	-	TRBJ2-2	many	CASSPSPGSHTGELFF	TGTGCCAGCAGCCCCTCCCCGGGATCGCACACCGGGGAGCTGTTTTTT
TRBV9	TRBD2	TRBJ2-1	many	CASGSKTSGLYNEQFF	TGTGCCAGCGGCTCCAAGACTAGCGGGCTTTACAATGAGCAGTTCTTC
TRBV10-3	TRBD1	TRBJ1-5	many	CAISRDRENNQPQHF	TGTGCCATCAGTCGTGACAGGGAGAACAATCAGCCCCAGCATTTT
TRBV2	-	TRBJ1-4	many	CASSAHRPNEKLFF	TGTGCCAGCAGTGCTCACAGGCCTAATGAAAAACTGTTTTTT
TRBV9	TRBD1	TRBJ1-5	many	CASSVEGGQPQHF	TGTGCCAGCAGCGTAGAAGGGGGCCAGCCCCAGCATTTT
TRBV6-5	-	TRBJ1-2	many	CASSPTGARGYTF	TGTGCCAGCAGTCCGACAGGAGCGAGGGGCTACACCTTC
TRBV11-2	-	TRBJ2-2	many	CASSLGGRRTGELFF	TGTGCCAGCAGCTTAGGTGGGAGGAGGACCGGGGAGCTGTTTTTT
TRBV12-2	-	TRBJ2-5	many	CASRRGSSWDRETQYF	TGTGCAAGTCGCCGGGGATCTTCTTGGGACAGGGAGACCCAGTACTTC
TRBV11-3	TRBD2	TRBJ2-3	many	CASSLAGGPTDTQYF	TGTGCCAGCAGCTTGGCGGGAGGGCCGACAGATACGCAGTATTTT
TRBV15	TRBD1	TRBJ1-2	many	CATSTSKTQQGDGYTF	TGTGCCACCAGCACATCGAAGACACAACAGGGGGATGGCTACACCTTC
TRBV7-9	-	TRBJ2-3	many	CASSLGALKSTDTQYF	TGTGCCAGCAGCTTGGGCGCCCTGAAGAGCACAGATACGCAGTATTTT
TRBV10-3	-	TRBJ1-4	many	CAISVRGAEKLFF	TGTGCCATCAGTGTACGCGGTGCTGAAAAACTGTTTTTT
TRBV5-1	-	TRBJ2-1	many	CASSRLTGSEQFF	TGCGCCAGCAGCCGACTCACCGGGAGTGAGCAGTTCTTC
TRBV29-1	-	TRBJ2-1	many	CSGGIASYNEQFF	TGCAGCGGTGGCATCGCCTCCTACAATGAGCAGTTCTTC
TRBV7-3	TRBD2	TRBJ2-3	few	CASSPVGGAFTDTQYF	TGTGCCAGCAGCCCAGTCGGGGGGGCCTTCACAGATACGCAGTATTTT
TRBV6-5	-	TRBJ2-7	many	CASSRFPEQYF	TGTGCCAGCAGCAGGTTCCCCGAGCAGTACTTC
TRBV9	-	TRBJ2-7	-	CASSVAQGHEQYF	TGTGCCAGCAGCGTAGCCCAGGGTCACGAGCAGTACTTC
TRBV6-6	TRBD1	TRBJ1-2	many	CASSARDRGNYGYTF	TGTGCCAGCAGTGCAAGGGACAGGGGAAACTATGGCTACACCTTC
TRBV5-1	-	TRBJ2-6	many	CASTLTGWGASGANVLTF	TGCGCCAGCACCCTGACAGGGTGGGGGGCCTCTGGGGCCAACGTCCTGACTTTC
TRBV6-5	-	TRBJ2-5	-	CASSSQGIPRETQYF	TGTGCCAGCAGTTCACAGGGTATTCCACGGGAGACCCAGTACTTC
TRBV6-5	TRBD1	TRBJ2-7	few	CASSIQGIDEQYF	TGTGCCAGCAGTATACAGGGGATTGACGAGCAGTACTTC
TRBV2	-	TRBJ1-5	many	CASMDRFNQPQHF	TGTGCCAGCATGGACAGATTCAATCAGCCCCAGCATTTT
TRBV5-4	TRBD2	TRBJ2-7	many	CASSLGGGGVSYEQYF	TGTGCCAGCAGCCTAGGTGGCGGGGGGGTATCCTACGAGCAGTACTTC
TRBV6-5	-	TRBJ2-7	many	CASSYLQGGYEQYF	TGTGCCAGCAGTTACCTTCAAGGAGGCTACGAGCAGTACTTC
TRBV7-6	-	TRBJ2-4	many	CASSLVREGKNIQYF	TGTGCCAGCAGCTTAGTACGTGAGGGCAAAAACATTCAGTACTTC
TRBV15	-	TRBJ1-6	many	CATSRDPNSPLHF	TGTGCCACCAGCAGAGATCCAAATTCACCCCTCCACTTT
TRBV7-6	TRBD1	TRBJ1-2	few	CASSYLGQGEIYGYTF	TGTGCCAGCAGCTACCTGGGACAGGGGGAGATTTACGGCTACACCTTC
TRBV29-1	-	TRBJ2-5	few	CSVEPRLNGETQYF	TGCAGCGTTGAACCTAGACTGAACGGGGAGACCCAGTACTTC
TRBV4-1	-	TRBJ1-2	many	CASSQDLSGVYYGYTF	TGCGCCAGCAGCCAAGATCTCTCAGGGGTTTACTATGGCTACACCTTC
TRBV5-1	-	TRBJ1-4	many	CASSLGNYREMNEKLFF	TGCGCCAGCAGCTTGGGAAATTACAGGGAAATGAATGAAAAACTGTTTTTT
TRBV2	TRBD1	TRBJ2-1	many	CASRAGTGGVHEQFF	TGTGCCAGCAGGGCCGGGACAGGGGGTGTCCATGAGCAGTTCTTC
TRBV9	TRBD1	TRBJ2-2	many	CASSVLTGVPGELFF	TGTGCCAGCAGCGTACTGACAGGGGTTCCCGGGGAGCTGTTTTTT
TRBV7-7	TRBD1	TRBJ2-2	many	CASSPRQGDTGELFF	TGTGCCAGCAGCCCGCGACAGGGGGACACCGGGGAGCTGTTTTTT
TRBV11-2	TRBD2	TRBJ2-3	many	CASSRLGLAGITDTQYF	TGTGCCAGCAGTCGTCTGGGGCTAGCGGGGATCACAGATACGCAGTATTTT
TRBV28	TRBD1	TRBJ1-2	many	CASSLGQGYGYTF	TGTGCCAGCAGTTTGGGACAGGGCTATGGCTACACCTTC
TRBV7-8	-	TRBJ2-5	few	CASSRLGGAKLETQYF	TGTGCCAGCAGCCGGCTAGGGGGGGCGAAGCTCGAGACCCAGTACTTC
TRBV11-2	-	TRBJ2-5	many	CASSLDRVETQYF	TGTGCCAGCAGCTTAGACAGGGTGGAGACCCAGTACTTC
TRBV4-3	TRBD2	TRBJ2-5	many	CASSQVLAGGLSQETQYF	TGCGCCAGCAGCCAAGTACTAGCGGGGGGTCTATCTCAAGAGACCCAGTACTTC
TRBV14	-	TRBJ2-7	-	CASSRYRLGEQYF	TGTGCCAGCAGCCGGTACCGACTAGGCGAGCAGTACTTC
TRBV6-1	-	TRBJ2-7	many	CASSVGTFSYEQYF	TGTGCCAGCAGTGTGGGCACCTTCTCCTACGAGCAGTACTTC
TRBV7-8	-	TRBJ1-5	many	CASSLVRDGNQPQHF	TGTGCCAGCAGCTTAGTTCGGGATGGAAATCAGCCCCAGCATTTT
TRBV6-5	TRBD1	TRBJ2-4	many	CASKQGQGNIQYF	TGTGCCAGCAAGCAGGGACAGGGAAACATTCAGTACTTC
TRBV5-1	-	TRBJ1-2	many	CASSAGQLDGYTF	TGCGCCAGCAGCGCCGGACAGTTGGACGGCTACACCTTC
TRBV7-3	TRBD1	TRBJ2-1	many	CASSSDRGGYNEQFF	TGTGCCAGCAGTTCTGACAGGGGGGGGTACAATGAGCAGTTCTTC
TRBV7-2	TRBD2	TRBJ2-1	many	CASNLAGEVSEQFF	TGTGCCAGCAATCTAGCGGGAGAAGTAAGCGAGCAGTTCTTC
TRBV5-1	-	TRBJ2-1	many	CASSFMAGTYNEQFF	TGCGCCAGCAGCTTTATGGCGGGAACCTACAATGAGCAGTTCTTC
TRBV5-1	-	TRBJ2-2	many	CASSLEAGNGELFF	TGCGCCAGCAGCTTGGAAGCGGGTAACGGGGAGCTGTTTTTT
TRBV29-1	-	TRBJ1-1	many	CSVGGVAGRTEAFF	TGCAGCGTCGGAGGGGTGGCAGGACGGACTGAAGCTTTCTTT